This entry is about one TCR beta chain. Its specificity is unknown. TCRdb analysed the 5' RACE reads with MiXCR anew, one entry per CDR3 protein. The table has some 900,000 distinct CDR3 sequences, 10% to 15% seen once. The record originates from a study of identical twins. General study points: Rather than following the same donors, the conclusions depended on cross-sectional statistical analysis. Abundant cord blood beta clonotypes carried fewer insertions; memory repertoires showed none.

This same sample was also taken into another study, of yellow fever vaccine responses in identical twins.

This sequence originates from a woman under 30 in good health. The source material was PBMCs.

The CDR3 is CASSGWAGTYEQYF. In DNA form, the CDR3 reads TGTGCCAGCAGCGGTTGGGCAGGGACGTACGAGCAGTACTTC. The chain has TRBV13 and TRBJ2-7; D is tentatively TRBD1 or TRBD2 (5 bases each). This CDR3 is built from 14 residues. V was pared by 5 bases and J by 4 bases, with 15 bases between. Germline lookup yields CDR1 PRHDT and CDR2 FYEKMQ (reference sequence).